Included here is one T cell receptor (beta chain) sequence, with context. The method was immunoSEQ multiplex PCR; TCRdb's version includes in-frame clones alone and lacks a portion of them. The repertoire includes over 450,000 clones, roughly nine tenths of them detected once, and around 0.9% sits in the top ten. Germline V gene lookup returns CDR1 SGHVS and CDR2 FQNEAQ. J gave up 0 bases and V 11 bases, and 9 bases lay outside the gene matches. The CDR3 contains 15 residues. This sample was included in a study of blood T cell repertoires in COVID-19. About the research overall: The study drew acute and convalescent COVID-19 samples from the United States, Italy and Spain.

The receptor was isolated from a man between 18 and 29 years old with COVID-19, enrolled during active disease. The rearrangement joins TRBV7-8 to TRBJ2-2; 7 bases map to TRBD2. Sequenced material: peripheral blood. This CDR3 reads CAQTLSGSNTGELFF. CDR3 DNA: TGTGCCCAAACCCTTAGCGGGTCGAACACCGGGGAGCTGTTTTTT.